The entry below gives a single T cell receptor beta chain sequence along with its context. Looked up from germline, CDR1 is LGHDT and CDR2 is YNNKEL (reference sequence). The CDR3 sequence is 15 residues long. Trimming cost V 1 base and J 3 bases, with 12 bases left between them. This specimen comes from a study of blood T cell repertoires in COVID-19. Libraries were prepared by immunoSEQ multiplex PCR; TCRdb keeps only in-frame clonotypes and omits some of them. The sample has 95,000 to 150,000 clones, around 79% seen once. The chain links TRBV3-1 (or the pseudogene TRBV3-2) to TRBJ2-5, with D perhaps matching TRBD2 (7 bases). Material for sequencing was peripheral blood. The source of this sequence is a man in his sixties or seventies with acute or convalescent COVID-19. The CDR3 sequence: CASSQGRGREETQYF. Written as DNA, the CDR3 is TGTGCCAGCAGCCAAGGGCGGGGGCGAGAAGAGACCCAGTACTTC.